The next 21 T cell receptor beta chains were all read from a single sample in a study of monozygotic twins with inflammatory bowel disease. No DNA is given; TCRdb re-called the 5' RACE reads and lists each CDR3 protein once. This sample's table reports tens of thousands of distinct CDR3 sequences. Sequencing was performed on blood. These receptors all stem from a human donor with ulcerative colitis or Crohn's disease, or a healthy co-twin of an affected twin (not recorded which).

The chain employs TRBV7-2 and TRBJ1-2. Germline CDR1 SGHTA, CDR2 FQGNSA. The CDR3 is 13 amino acids. Here the CDR3 reads CASSGGPIYGYTF.

The V and J genes are TRBV5-5 and TRBJ1-1; the D gene TCRdb calls, TRBD1, cannot be checked with no DNA. The CDR3 is made up of 14 amino acids. Germline CDR1 and CDR2: SGHKS and YYEKEE (reference sequence). CDR3 in amino acids: CASSLYDRATEAFF. Complete variable domain (other parts from reference TRBV5-5 and TRBJ1-1): DAGVTQSPTHLIKTRGQQVTLRCSPISGHKSVSWYQQVLGQGPQFIFQYYEKEERGRGNFPDRFSARQFPNYSSELNVNALLLGDSALYLCASSLYDRATEAFFGQGTRLTVV.

This chain connects TRBV14 to TRBJ1-3. CDR1 is SGHDN, CDR2 FVKESK, per germline. CDR3 size: 14 residues. This CDR3 reads CASSQVGSGNTIYF.

The chain links TRBV20-1 to TRBJ1-6; TCRdb lists TRBD1, though no DNA is available to test this call. Germline V gene sequence: CDR1 DFQATT, CDR2 SNEGSKA (reference sequence). CDR3 length: 15 residues. The CDR3: CSARAEGADNSPLHF.

The gene calls are TRBV12-3 or TRBV12-4 and TRBJ2-2. This CDR3 spans 11 amino acids. The CDR3 sequence: CASSLIGELFF.

The J gene is TRBJ1-3, the V gene TRBV13. The CDR3 contains 15 residues. The germline V gene has CDR1 PRHDT and CDR2 FYEKMQ (reference sequence). The CDR3: CASSLEPVSGNTIYF. The whole variable domain, filled in from reference TRBV13 and TRBJ1-3, reads AAGVIQSPRHLIKEKRETATLKCYPIPRHDTVYWYQQGPGQDPQFLISFYEKMQSDKGSIPDRFSAQQFSDYHSELNMSSLELGDSALYFCASSLEPVSGNTIYFGEGSWLTVV.

The chain employs TRBV7-9 and TRBJ1-1. The CDR3 consists of 14 residues. CDR1 is SEHNR, CDR2 FQNEAQ, per germline (reference sequence). CDR3 sequence reads: CASSIRVGGTEAFF.

V gene TRBV3-1 combines with J gene TRBJ1-2; TCRdb returns TRBD1, unconfirmable since there is no DNA. CDR1 and CDR2 from the germline V gene are LGHDT and YNNKEL (reference sequence). The CDR3 consists of 14 residues. The CDR3 sequence is CASSQEVRVDGYTF.

CDR3 region: CASSLVGASGTGELFF. V usage is TRBV12-3 or TRBV12-4 and J usage is TRBJ2-2; TCRdb calls TRBD2, which cannot be checked without DNA. The CDR3 contains 16 residues.

The chain links TRBV11-2 to TRBJ1-1. The CDR3 sequence is 14 residues long. CDR1 is SGHAT, CDR2 FQNNGV, per germline. CDR3 amino acids: CASSLQRFNTEAFF. Using reference TRBV11-2 and TRBJ1-1 for the parts outside the CDR3, the full variable domain is EAGVAQSPRYKIIEKRQSVAFWCNPISGHATLYWYQQILGQGPKLLIQFQNNGVVDDSQLPKDRFSAERLKGVDSTLKIQPAKLEDSAVYLCASSLQRFNTEAFFGQGTRLTVV.

V gene TRBV12-3 or TRBV12-4 combines with J gene TRBJ1-1; the D call from TCRdb, TRBD1, cannot be confirmed without DNA. The length of the CDR3 is 14 residues. The CDR3: CASSLVGGIPEAFF.

This chain connects TRBV5-1 to TRBJ1-1. From germline, CDR1 is SGHRS and CDR2 YFSETQ. This CDR3 contains 15 residues. The CDR3 here is CASRFAIQVNTEAFF.

This sequence joins TRBV6-2 or TRBV6-3 and TRBJ2-1. The CDR3 runs to 14 residues. Germline CDR1 reads MNHEY; CDR2 reads SVGEGT. The CDR3: CASSYSSGYNEQFF.

The chain joins TRBV5-6 to TRBJ1-1. Germline CDR1 is SGHDT and CDR2 is YYEEEE. This CDR3 region has 14 residues. CDR3 loop: CASSKGRPNTEAFF.

The chain has TRBV7-9 and TRBJ2-7; without DNA, the TCRdb call of TRBD1 cannot be checked. The germline gives CDR1 SEHNR, CDR2 FQNEAQ (reference sequence). The CDR3 is made up of 16 amino acids. CDR3 protein: CAGSLVGTGVMYEQYF.

The chain's CDR3 is CASSPEGYEQFF. The rearrangement joins TRBV14 to TRBJ2-1; TCRdb designates TRBD2, a call that cannot be tested without DNA. The CDR3 covers 12 residues. The germline V gene has CDR1 SGHDN and CDR2 FVKESK. Variable domain in full (rest from reference TRBV14 and TRBJ2-1): EAGVTQFPSHSVIEKGQTVTLRCDPISGHDNLYWYRRVMGKEIKFLLHFVKESKQDESGMPNNRFLAERTGGTYSTLKVQPAELEDSGVYFCASSPEGYEQFFGPGTRLTVL.

This rearrangement joins TRBV5-4 to TRBJ2-5; the D call of TRBD1 rests on TCRdb alone, since no DNA is present to check it. The germline gives CDR1 SGHNT, CDR2 YYREEE (reference sequence). The CDR3 contains 13 residues. CDR3 residues: CASSQYRGETQYF.

The chain carries TRBV12-3 or TRBV12-4 and TRBJ1-4; TCRdb lists TRBD1, though no DNA is available to test this call. The CDR3 extends over 14 amino acids. CDR3 loop: CASRTVLANEKLFF.

The chain carries TRBV10-3 and TRBJ1-1; the D call of TRBD1 rests on TCRdb alone, since no DNA is present to check it. This CDR3 comprises 14 residues. CDR1 is ENHRY and CDR2 is SYGVKD in the germline V gene. The CDR3 loop is CAISSRTGNTEAFF.

The CDR3 here is CASSPEWRLNTEAFF. This chain joins TRBV9 and TRBJ1-1. CDR1 is SGDLS and CDR2 is YYNGEE in the germline V gene. The CDR3 extends over 15 amino acids.

V usage is TRBV7-9 and J usage is TRBJ1-3. The length of the CDR3 is 13 residues. The germline gives CDR1 SEHNR, CDR2 FQNEAQ (reference sequence). The CDR3 here is CASSRNEGNTIYF.